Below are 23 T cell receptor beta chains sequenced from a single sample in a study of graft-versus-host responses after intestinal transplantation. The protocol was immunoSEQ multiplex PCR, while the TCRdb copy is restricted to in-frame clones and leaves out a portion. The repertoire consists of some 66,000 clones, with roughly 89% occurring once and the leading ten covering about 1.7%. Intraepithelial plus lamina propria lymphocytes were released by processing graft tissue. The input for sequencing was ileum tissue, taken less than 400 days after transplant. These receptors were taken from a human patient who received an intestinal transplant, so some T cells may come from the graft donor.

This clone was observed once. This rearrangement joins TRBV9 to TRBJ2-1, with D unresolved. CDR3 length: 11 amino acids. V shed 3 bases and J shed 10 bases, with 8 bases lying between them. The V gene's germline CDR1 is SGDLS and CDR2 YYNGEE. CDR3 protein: CASSGGVEQFF. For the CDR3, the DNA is TGTGCCAGCAGCGGTGGCGTGGAGCAGTTCTTC. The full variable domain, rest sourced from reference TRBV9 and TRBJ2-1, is DSGVTQTPKHLITATGQRVTLRCSPRSGDLSVYWYQQSLDQGLQFLIQYYNGEERAKGNILERFSAQQFPDLHSELNLSSLELGDSALYFCASSGGVEQFFGPGTRLTVL.

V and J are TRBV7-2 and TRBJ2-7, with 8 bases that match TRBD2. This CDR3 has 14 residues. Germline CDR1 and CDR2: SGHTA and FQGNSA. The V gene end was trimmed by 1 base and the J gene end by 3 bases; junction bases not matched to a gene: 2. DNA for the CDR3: TGTGCCAGCAGCTTAGAGCGGGGGCTCTACGAGCAGTACTTC. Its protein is CASSLERGLYEQYF.

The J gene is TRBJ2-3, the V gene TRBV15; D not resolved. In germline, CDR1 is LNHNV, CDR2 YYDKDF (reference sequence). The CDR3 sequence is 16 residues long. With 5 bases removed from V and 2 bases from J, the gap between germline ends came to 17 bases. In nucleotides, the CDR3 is TGTGCCACCAGCGATCCTGGGTTGCACCTCACAGATACGCAGTATTTT. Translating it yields CATSDPGLHLTDTQYF.

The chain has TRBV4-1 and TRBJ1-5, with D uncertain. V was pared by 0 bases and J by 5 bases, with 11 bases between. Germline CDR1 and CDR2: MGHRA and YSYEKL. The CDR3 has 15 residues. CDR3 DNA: TGCGCCAGCAGCCAAGACCCCGACTGGGATCAGCCCCAGCATTTT. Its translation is CASSQDPDWDQPQHF.

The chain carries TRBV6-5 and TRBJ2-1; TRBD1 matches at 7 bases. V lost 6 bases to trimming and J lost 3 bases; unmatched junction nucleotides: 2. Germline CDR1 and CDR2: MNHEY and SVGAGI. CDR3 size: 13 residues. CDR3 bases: TGTGCCAGCAGCCGGGACAGCTACAATGAGCAGTTCTTC. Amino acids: CASSRDSYNEQFF.

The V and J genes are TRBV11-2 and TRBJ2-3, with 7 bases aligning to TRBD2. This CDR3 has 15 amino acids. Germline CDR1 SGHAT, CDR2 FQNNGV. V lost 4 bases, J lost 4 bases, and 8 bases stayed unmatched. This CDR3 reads CASSSSGGEADTQYF. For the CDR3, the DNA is TGTGCCAGCAGCTCTAGCGGAGGGGAGGCAGATACGCAGTATTTT.

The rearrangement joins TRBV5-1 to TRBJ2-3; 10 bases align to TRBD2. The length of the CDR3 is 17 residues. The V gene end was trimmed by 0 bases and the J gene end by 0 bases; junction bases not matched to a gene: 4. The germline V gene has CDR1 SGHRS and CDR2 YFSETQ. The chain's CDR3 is CASSLASGGASTDTQYF. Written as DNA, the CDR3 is TGCGCCAGCAGCTTGGCCAGCGGGGGGGCTAGCACAGATACGCAGTATTTT.

The CDR3 is CASSLGEETQYF. The CDR3 region has the DNA TGTGCCAGCAGCTTGGGGGAAGAGACCCAGTACTTC. V and J are TRBV5-4 and TRBJ2-5; D not resolved. V was shortened by 0 bases and J by 3 bases, with 3 bases between the two germline ends. CDR3 length: 12 amino acids. Per the germline V gene, CDR1 is SGHNT and CDR2 is YYREEE (reference sequence). Based on the CDR3 plus reference TRBV5-4 and TRBJ2-5, the full variable domain is ETGVTQSPTHLIKTRGQQVTLRCSSQSGHNTVSWYQQALGQGPQFIFQYYREEENGRGNFPPRFSGLQFPNYSSELNVNALELDDSALYLCASSLGEETQYFGPGTRLLVL.

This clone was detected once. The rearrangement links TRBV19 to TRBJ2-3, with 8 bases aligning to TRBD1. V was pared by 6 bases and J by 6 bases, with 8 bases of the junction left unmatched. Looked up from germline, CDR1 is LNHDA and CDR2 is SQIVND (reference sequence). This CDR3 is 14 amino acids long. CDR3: CASRGQVLSDTQYF. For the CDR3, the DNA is TGTGCCAGTAGGGGACAGGTGCTCTCGGATACGCAGTATTTT.

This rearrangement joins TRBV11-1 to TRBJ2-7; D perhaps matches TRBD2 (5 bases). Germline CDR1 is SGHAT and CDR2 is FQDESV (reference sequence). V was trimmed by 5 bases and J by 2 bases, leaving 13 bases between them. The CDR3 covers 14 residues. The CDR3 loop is CASSAIARAYEQYF. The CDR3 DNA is TGTGCCAGCAGCGCAATAGCGCGGGCCTACGAGCAGTACTTC. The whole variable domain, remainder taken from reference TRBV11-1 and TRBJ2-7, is EAEVAQSPRYKITEKSQAVAFWCDPISGHATLYWYRQILGQGPELLVQFQDESVVDDSQLPKDRFSAERLKGVDSTLKIQPAELGDSAMYLCASSAIARAYEQYFGPGTRLTVT.

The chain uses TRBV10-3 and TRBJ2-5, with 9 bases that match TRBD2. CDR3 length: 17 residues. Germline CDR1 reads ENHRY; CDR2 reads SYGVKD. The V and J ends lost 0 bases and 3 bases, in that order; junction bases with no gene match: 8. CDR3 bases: TGTGCCATCAGTGAGTCGACTCTGGCTAGCGGGAAAGAGACCCAGTACTTC. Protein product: CAISESTLASGKETQYF.

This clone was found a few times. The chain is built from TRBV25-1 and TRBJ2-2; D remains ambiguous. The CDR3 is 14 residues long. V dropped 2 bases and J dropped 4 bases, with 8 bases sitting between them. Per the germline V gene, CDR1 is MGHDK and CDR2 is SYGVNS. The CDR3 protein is CASSELLGTGELFF. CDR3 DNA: TGTGCCAGCAGTGAACTACTGGGCACCGGGGAGCTGTTTTTT.

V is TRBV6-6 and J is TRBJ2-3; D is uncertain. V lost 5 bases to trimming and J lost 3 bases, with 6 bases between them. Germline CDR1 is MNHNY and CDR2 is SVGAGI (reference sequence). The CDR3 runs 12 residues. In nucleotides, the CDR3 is TGTGCCAGCAGTGACTTTACAGATACGCAGTATTTT. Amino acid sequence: CASSDFTDTQYF.

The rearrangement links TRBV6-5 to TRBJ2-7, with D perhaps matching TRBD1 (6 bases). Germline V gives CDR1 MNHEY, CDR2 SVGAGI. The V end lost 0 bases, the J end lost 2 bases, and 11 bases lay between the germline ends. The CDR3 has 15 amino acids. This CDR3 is CASSYSTGATYEQYF. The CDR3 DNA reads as TGTGCCAGCAGTTACTCGACAGGTGCTACCTACGAGCAGTACTTC.

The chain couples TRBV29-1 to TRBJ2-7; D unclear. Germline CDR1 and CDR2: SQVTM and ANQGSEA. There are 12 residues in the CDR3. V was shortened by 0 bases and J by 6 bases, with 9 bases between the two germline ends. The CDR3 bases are TGCAGCGTTGAAGATCGTTTAGGCGAGCAGTACTTC. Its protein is CSVEDRLGEQYF.

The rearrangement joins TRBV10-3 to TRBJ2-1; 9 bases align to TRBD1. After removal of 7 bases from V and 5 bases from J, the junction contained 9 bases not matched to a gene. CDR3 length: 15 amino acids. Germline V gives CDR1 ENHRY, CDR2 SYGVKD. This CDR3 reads CAINRDRGSHNEQFF. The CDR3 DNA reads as TGTGCCATCAACCGAGACAGGGGGAGTCACAATGAGCAGTTCTTC.

CDR3 coding DNA: TGTGCTAGTGGGGATTTGGTGCTTGGGGCGCCGAACACTGAAGCTTTCTTT. Encoded protein: CASGDLVLGAPNTEAFF. The chain employs TRBV12-5 and TRBJ1-1, with D perhaps matching TRBD1 (5 bases). Germline assignment: CDR1 LGHNT and CDR2 FRNRAP. This CDR3 comprises 17 residues. V lost 6 bases, J lost 1 base, and 21 bases lay in between.

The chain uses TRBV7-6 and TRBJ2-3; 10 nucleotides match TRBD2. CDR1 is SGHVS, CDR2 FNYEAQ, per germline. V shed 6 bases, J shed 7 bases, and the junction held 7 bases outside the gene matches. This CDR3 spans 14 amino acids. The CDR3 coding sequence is TGTGCCAGCAGGCAAAGCGGGGGGGCCAATACGCAGTATTTT. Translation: CASRQSGGANTQYF.

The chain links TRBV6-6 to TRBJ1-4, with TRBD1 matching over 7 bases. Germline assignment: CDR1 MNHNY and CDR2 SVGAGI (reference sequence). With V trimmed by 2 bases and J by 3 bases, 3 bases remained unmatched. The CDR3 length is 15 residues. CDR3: CASSYPGTANEKLFF. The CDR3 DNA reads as TGTGCCAGCAGTTACCCCGGGACAGCTAATGAAAAACTGTTTTTT.

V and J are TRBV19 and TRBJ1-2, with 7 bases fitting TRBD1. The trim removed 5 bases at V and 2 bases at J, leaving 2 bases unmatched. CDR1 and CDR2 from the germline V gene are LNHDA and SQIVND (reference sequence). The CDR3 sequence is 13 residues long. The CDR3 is CASSWDSNYGYTF. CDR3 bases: TGTGCCAGTAGTTGGGACAGCAACTATGGCTACACCTTC.

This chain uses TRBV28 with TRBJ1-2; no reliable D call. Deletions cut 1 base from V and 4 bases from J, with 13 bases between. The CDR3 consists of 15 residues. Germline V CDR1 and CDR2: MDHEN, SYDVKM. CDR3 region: CASSLSINGVYGYTF. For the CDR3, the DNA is TGTGCCAGCAGTTTATCCATTAACGGGGTCTATGGCTACACCTTC.

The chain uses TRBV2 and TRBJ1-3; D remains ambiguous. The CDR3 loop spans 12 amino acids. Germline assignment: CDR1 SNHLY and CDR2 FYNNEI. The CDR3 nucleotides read TGTGCGAGGCGCGCCTCTGGAAACACCATATATTTT. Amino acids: CARRASGNTIYF.

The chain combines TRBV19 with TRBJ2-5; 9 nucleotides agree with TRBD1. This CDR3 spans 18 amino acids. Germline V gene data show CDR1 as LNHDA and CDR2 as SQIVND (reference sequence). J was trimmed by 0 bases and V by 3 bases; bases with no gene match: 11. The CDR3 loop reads CASSIWGQGGMYQETQYF. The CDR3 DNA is TGTGCCAGTAGTATCTGGGGACAGGGAGGGATGTACCAAGAGACCCAGTACTTC.